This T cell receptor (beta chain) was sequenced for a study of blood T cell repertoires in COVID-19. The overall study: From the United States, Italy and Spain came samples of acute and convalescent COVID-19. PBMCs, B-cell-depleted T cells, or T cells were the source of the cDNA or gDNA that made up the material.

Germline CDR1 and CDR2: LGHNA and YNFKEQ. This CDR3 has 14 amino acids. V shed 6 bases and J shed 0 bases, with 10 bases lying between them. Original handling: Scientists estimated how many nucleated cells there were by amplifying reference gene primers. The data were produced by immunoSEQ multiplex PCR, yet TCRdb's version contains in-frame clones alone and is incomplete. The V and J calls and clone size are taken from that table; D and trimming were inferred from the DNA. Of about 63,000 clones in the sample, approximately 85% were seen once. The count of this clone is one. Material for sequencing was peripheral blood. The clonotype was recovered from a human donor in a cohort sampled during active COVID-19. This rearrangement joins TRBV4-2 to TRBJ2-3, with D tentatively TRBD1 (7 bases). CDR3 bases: TGTGCCAGCAGACCAGGGGGGAGCACAGATACGCAGTATTTT. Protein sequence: CASRPGGSTDTQYF.